This entry lists 21 T cell receptor beta chains sequenced from one sample in a study of human T cells and chemical hapten exposure. Time point of the sample: pre-sensitization, week 0. Noted treatment: therapeutic diphenylcyclopropenone sensitization with weekly scalp DPC. Using its own MiXCR run on the RACE reads, TCRdb lists one record per CDR3 protein. The profile covers 35,000 to 40,000 distinct CDR3 sequences, with roughly a tenth appearing a single time and approximately 5.9% taken by the ten largest. This material consisted of whole blood, taken in connection with sensitization to the hapten diphenylcyclopropenone (DPC). These receptors all come from a young man with alopecia areata. Some clones in this sample may be carry-over from other donors' samples.

This clonotype was seen at least ten times. This chain links TRBV3-1 with TRBJ1-2, with D uncertain. V lost 4 bases to trimming and J lost 4 bases, with 13 bases between them. CDR1 is LGHDT and CDR2 is YNNKEL in the germline V gene (reference sequence). The CDR3 is 14 residues long. The CDR3 DNA is TGTGCCAGCAGCCGGTGGCGCGACGTCTATGGCTACACCTTC. This codes for CASSRWRDVYGYTF.

This clonotype occurred many times. The chain is built from TRBV7-6 and TRBJ2-2; possible D gene TRBD1, 6 bases. The CDR3 contains 17 residues. The ends were cut back, 5 bases at V and 3 bases at J, with 19 bases in the middle. Germline lookup yields CDR1 SGHVS and CDR2 FNYEAQ. The CDR3 spells CASSPITGPGDTGELFF. Here the CDR3 DNA reads TGTGCCAGCAGCCCCATTACAGGGCCCGGGGACACCGGGGAGCTGTTTTTT.

J is TRBJ2-7 and V is TRBV7-9, with D uncertain. Trimming pared 1 base from V and 0 bases from J, leaving 13 bases between. This CDR3 comprises 16 residues. From germline, CDR1 is SEHNR and CDR2 FQNEAQ (reference sequence). This chain's CDR3 is CASSLGVSLSSYEQYV. For the CDR3, the DNA is TGTGCCAGCAGCTTAGGGGTTTCTTTAAGCTCCTACGAGCAGTACGTC.

This clonotype was found a few times. This chain uses TRBV18 with TRBJ1-5; 7 bases line up with TRBD1. Germline CDR1 reads KGHSH; CDR2 reads LQKENI. V was pared by 0 bases and J by 11 bases, with 4 bases of the junction left unmatched. CDR3 length: 13 residues. In nucleotides, the CDR3 is TGTGCCAGCTCACCACCGACAGGGCTGTCCCAGCATTTT. Its translation is CASSPPTGLSQHF.

This clonotype was counted between two and nine times. The DNA of the CDR3 is TGCAGTGCTAGTACAGGGGGGAGTGATCAGCCCCAGCATTTT. Translation: CSASTGGSDQPQHF. This sequence joins TRBV20-1 and TRBJ1-5, with 8 bases that match TRBD1. Looked up from germline, CDR1 is DFQATT and CDR2 is SNEGSKA (reference sequence). The ends lost 3 bases at V and 5 bases at J; junction bases unmatched: 6. There are 14 residues in the CDR3.

This chain connects TRBV28 to TRBJ1-1, with no clear D. Germline V gene data show CDR1 as MDHEN and CDR2 as SYDVKM. The V and J ends lost 6 bases and 2 bases respectively, with 10 bases between them. The CDR3 has 13 residues. The CDR3 nucleotides read TGTGCCAGCAGCCCCACACTAAACACTGAAGCTTTCTTT. Its translation is CASSPTLNTEAFF.

This clonotype turned up a few times. The chain uses TRBV5-3 and TRBJ2-3; D is unclear. TRBV5-3 is an open reading frame whose function is uncertain. V was shortened by 1 base and J by 1 base, with 13 bases between the two germline ends. This CDR3 is 16 amino acids long. The CDR3 nucleotides read TGTGCCAGAAGCTTGTCGGGCTTATGTGGCACAGATACGCAGTATTTT. Amino acids: CARSLSGLCGTDTQYF.

The sample holds many counts of this clonotype. The chain couples TRBV3-1 to TRBJ1-6; D unclear. Trimming took off 4 bases at V and 5 bases at J, with 6 bases between the two ends. The CDR3 has 13 amino acids. Germline V gene data show CDR1 as LGHDT and CDR2 as YNNKEL (reference sequence). CDR3 in DNA: TGTGCCAGCAGCCGGACCGATAATTCACCCCTCCACTTT. This encodes CASSRTDNSPLHF.

The chain combines TRBV19 with TRBJ1-5; the D is unclear. V dropped 2 bases and J dropped 5 bases, with 4 bases sitting between them. CDR1 and CDR2 (germline): LNHDA, SQIVND (reference sequence). The CDR3 has 12 residues. For the CDR3, the DNA is TGTGCCAGTAGTATAAGGGATCAGCCCCAGCATTTT. This codes for CASSIRDQPQHF.

This clonotype was detected ten times or more. The chain employs TRBV10-3 and TRBJ1-1; D unresolved. Trimming removed 8 bases at V and 3 bases at J, with 10 bases between. CDR1 and CDR2 (germline): ENHRY, SYGVKD. The CDR3 has 12 residues. As DNA, the CDR3 is TGTGCCATCGGTTTAAGAGACACTGAAGCTTTCTTT. It translates to CAIGLRDTEAFF.

In this sample, this clonotype turned up a few times. The chain carries TRBV7-9 and TRBJ1-1, with D possibly being TRBD1 (5 bases). CDR1 and CDR2 from the germline V gene are SEHNR and FQNEAQ (reference sequence). Trimming shortened V by 5 bases and J by 5 bases, and 12 bases separated the two germline ends. The length of the CDR3 is 13 residues. In DNA, the CDR3 is TGTGCCAGCAGCCCAAGCGGGGGAACTGAAGCTTTCTTT. It is translated as CASSPSGGTEAFF.

On this clonotype: Being one base from a much bigger clone, this may be a read error. The rearrangement uses TRBV7-9 and TRBJ1-1, with D hard to call. The V end lost 8 bases, the J end lost 0 bases, and 19 bases lay between the germline ends. This CDR3 spans 16 amino acids. The germline V gene has CDR1 SEHNR and CDR2 FQNEAQ (reference sequence). The CDR3 loop is CASGSWADPLNTEAFF. DNA for the CDR3: TGTGCCAGCGGCTCATGGGCAGATCCCCTGAACACTGAAGCTTTCTTT.

This clonotype came up many times. The chain links TRBV11-2 to TRBJ2-1; D unclear. This CDR3 has 12 residues. The germline V gene has CDR1 SGHAT and CDR2 FQNNGV. Trimming pared 2 bases from V and 8 bases from J, leaving 7 bases between. The CDR3, as DNA: TGTGCCAGCAGCTTAAATGGGCATGAGCAGTTCTTC. It is translated as CASSLNGHEQFF.

Only a few counts were recorded for this clonotype. The chain recombines TRBV7-6 with TRBJ1-1, with D uncertain. CDR3 size: 15 residues. Trimming took 5 bases from V and 6 from J, leaving 19 bases between them. Germline loops: CDR1 SGHVS, CDR2 FNYEAQ. CDR3 sequence (DNA): TGTGCCAGCAGCGGAGGCCCCACTGGATCTGCTGAAGCTTTCTTT. The encoded protein is CASSGGPTGSAEAFF.

J is TRBJ1-2 and V is TRBV10-3; D is uncertain. The CDR3 runs to 12 residues. V lost 10 bases, J lost 2 bases, and 11 bases lay in between. Germline V CDR1 and CDR2: ENHRY, SYGVKD. CDR3 sequence: CATETTNYGYTF. The CDR3 coding sequence is TGTGCCACCGAGACCACCAACTATGGCTACACCTTC.

In its sample, this clonotype was seen a few times. This rearrangement joins TRBV20-1 to TRBJ2-1; the match to TRBD1 covers 8 bases. The V segment lost 4 bases and the J segment 3 bases; nucleotides outside the gene matches: 8. Germline V gene lookup returns CDR1 DFQATT and CDR2 SNEGSKA (reference sequence). The CDR3 loop spans 15 amino acids. CDR3 loop: CSAIVGQAFYNEQFF. In DNA form, the CDR3 reads TGCAGTGCTATAGTGGGACAGGCTTTCTACAATGAGCAGTTCTTC.

This clonotype was found once. This may come from a read error, since a much larger clone is one base off. J is TRBJ1-1 and V is TRBV9; no clear D. CDR3 length: 14 amino acids. The V end lost 6 bases, the J end lost 3 bases, and 15 bases lay between the germline ends. Germline CDR1 reads SGDLS; CDR2 reads YYNGEE. The CDR3 region has the DNA TGTGCCAGCACCCCCGAGCCATATCACACTGAAGCTTTCTTT. It is translated as CASTPEPYHTEAFF.

This clonotype has a handful of counts. The V and J genes are TRBV27 and TRBJ2-5, with D perhaps matching TRBD1 (5 bases). CDR3 length: 14 amino acids. Germline loops: CDR1 MNHEY, CDR2 SMNVEV (reference sequence). V gave up 2 bases and J gave up 1 base, with 8 bases separating them. DNA for the CDR3: TGTGCCAGCAGTTTAGGCGACAGCCAAGAGACCCAGTACTTC. Its translation: CASSLGDSQETQYF.

About this clonotype: A read error is possible here, since a much larger clone lies one base away. This sequence joins TRBV5-1 and TRBJ2-1; perhaps TRBD2 as D (6 bases). Germline-derived CDR1 and CDR2 are SGHRS and YFSETQ. This CDR3 is built from 15 residues. The CDR3 DNA follows: TGCGCCAGCAGCAGAGGGACTGGGACCCACAATGAGCAGCTCTTC. Encoded protein: CASSRGTGTHNEQLF.

This clonotype was counted at least ten times. V is TRBV29-1 and J is TRBJ2-2; D might be TRBD1 (6 bases). The V end was cut by 7 bases, the J end by 6 bases, with 9 bases between. The CDR3 loop spans 11 amino acids. Germline lookup yields CDR1 SQVTM and CDR2 ANQGSEA. CDR3 region: CSARTAGELFF. CDR3 DNA sequence: TGCAGCGCTAGGACAGCCGGGGAGCTGTTTTTT.

This clonotype showed up just a few times. The chain is built from TRBV11-2 and TRBJ2-1; 13 bases are a match to TRBD2. The CDR3 spans 16 residues. The ends lost 1 base at V and 9 bases at J; junction bases unmatched: 6. Germline V gives CDR1 SGHAT, CDR2 FQNNGV. The CDR3 here is CASSLARLAGGPEQFF. In DNA form, the CDR3 reads TGTGCCAGCAGCTTAGCCCGACTAGCGGGAGGCCCTGAGCAGTTCTTC.